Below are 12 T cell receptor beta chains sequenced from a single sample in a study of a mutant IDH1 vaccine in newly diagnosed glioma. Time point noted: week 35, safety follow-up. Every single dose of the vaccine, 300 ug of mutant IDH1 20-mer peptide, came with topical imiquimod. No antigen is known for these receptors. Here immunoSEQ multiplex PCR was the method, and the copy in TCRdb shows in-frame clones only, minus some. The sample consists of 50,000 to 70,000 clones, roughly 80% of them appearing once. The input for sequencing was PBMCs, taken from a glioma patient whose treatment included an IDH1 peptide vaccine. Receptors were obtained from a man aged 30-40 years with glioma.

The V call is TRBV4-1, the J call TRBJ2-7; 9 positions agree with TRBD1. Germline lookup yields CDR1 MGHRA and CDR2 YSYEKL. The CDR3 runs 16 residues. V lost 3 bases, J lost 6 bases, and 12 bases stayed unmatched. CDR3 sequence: CASSHFGQGLPFEQYF. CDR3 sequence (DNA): TGCGCCAGCAGCCACTTTGGACAGGGGCTTCCATTCGAGCAGTACTTC.

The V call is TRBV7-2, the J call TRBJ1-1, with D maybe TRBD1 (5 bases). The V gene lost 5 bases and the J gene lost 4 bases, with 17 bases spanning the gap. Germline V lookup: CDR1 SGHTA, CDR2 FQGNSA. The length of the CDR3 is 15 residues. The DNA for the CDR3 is TGTGCCAGCAGCCGGGTGGCAGGGACGAGCACTGAAGCTTTCTTT. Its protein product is CASSRVAGTSTEAFF.

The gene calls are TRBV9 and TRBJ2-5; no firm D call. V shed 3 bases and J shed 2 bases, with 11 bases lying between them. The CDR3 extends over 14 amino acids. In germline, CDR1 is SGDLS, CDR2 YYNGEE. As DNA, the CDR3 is TGTGCCAGCAGCGCTGGTGCCCCTCAAGAGACCCAGTACTTC. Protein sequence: CASSAGAPQETQYF.

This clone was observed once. This CDR3 is CASSLVGQLFF. CDR3 DNA: TGTGCCAGCAGCTTAGTGGGCCAACTGTTTTTT. The chain has TRBV13 and TRBJ2-2; D is undetermined. Germline-derived CDR1 and CDR2 are PRHDT and FYEKMQ (reference sequence). The V gene lost 1 base and the J gene lost 14 bases, with 8 bases spanning the gap. The CDR3 contains 11 residues.

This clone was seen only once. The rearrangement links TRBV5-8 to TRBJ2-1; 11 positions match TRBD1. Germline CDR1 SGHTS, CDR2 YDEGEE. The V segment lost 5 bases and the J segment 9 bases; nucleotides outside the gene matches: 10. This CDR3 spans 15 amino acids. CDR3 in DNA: TGTGCCAGCAGACCCGGACAGGGGGCTGCGTCTGAGCAGTTCTTC. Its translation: CASRPGQGAASEQFF. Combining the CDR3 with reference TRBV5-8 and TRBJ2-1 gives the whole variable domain EAGVTQSPTHLIKTRGQQATLRCSPISGHTSVYWYQQALGLGLQFLLWYDEGEERNRGNFPPRFSGRQFPNYSSELNVNALELEDSALYLCASRPGQGAASEQFFGPGTRLTVL.

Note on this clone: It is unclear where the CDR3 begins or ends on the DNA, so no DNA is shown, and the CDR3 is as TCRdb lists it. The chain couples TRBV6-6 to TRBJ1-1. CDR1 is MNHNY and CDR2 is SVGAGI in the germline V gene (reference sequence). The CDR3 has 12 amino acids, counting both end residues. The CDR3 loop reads CASSSSSTEAFF.

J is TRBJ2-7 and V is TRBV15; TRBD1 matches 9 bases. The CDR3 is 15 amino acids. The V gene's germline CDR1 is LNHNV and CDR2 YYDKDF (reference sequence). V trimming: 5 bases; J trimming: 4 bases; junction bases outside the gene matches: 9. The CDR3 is CATSGRATGGYEQYF. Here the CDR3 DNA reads TGTGCCACCAGCGGGAGGGCGACAGGGGGGTACGAGCAGTACTTC. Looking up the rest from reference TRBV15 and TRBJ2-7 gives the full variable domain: DAMVIQNPRYQVTQFGKPVTLSCSQTLNHNVMYWYQQKSSQAPKLLFHYYDKDFNNEADTPDNFQSRRPNTSFCFLDIRSPGLGDTAMYLCATSGRATGGYEQYFGPGTRLTVT.

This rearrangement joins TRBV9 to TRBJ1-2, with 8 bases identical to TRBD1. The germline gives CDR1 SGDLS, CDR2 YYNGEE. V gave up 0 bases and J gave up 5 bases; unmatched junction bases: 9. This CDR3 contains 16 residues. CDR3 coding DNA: TGTGCCAGCAGCGTAGGAACAGGGGGAGGACCATATGGCTACACCTTC. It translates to CASSVGTGGGPYGYTF.

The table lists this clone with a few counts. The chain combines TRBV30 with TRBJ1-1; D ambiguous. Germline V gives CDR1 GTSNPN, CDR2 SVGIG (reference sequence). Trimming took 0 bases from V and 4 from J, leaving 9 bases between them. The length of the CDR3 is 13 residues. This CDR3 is CAWSVRGFTEAFF. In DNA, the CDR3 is TGTGCCTGGAGTGTTCGCGGGTTCACTGAAGCTTTCTTT.

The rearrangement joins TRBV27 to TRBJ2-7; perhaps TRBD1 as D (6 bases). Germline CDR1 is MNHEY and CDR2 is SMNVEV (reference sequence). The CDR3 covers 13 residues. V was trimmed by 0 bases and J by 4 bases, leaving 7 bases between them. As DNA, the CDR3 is TGTGCCAGCAGTTTATCTGACAGGTACGAGCAGTACTTC. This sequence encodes CASSLSDRYEQYF.

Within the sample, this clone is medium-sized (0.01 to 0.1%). The CDR3 region is CASSFSSSYEQYF. DNA for the CDR3: TGTGCCAGCAGTTTTAGTAGCTCCTACGAGCAGTACTTC. The chain couples TRBV28 to TRBJ2-7, with D uncertain. V lost 3 bases and J 0 bases, leaving 6 bases between the germline ends. Germline CDR1 MDHEN, CDR2 SYDVKM. This CDR3 has 13 amino acids.

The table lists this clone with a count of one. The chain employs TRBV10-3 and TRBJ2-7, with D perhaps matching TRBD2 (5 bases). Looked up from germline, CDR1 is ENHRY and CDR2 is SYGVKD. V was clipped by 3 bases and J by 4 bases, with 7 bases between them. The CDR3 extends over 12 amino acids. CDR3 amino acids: CAISEEGYEQYF. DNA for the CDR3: TGTGCCATCAGTGAAGAGGGATACGAGCAGTACTTC.